The source of this T cell receptor (beta chain) is a study of CD8+CD57+ T cells in acquired aplastic anemia. Profiles of TCR beta VDJ and CDR3 were generated from a genomic DNA template. Via MiXCR, TCRdb re-called the reads, giving one row per CDR3 protein. The sample yields about 260,000 distinct CDR3 sequences, 82% seen once. Germline CDR1 ENHRY, CDR2 SYGVKD. The CDR3 length equals 17 residues, ends included. Note on this clonotype: The final CDR3 position lacks the conserved phenylalanine or tryptophan, pointing to a likely read error. Because the CDR3's place on the DNA is in doubt, the DNA is left out and the CDR3 is given as listed by TCRdb.

Selection for sequencing was limited to patients who had shown CD8+CD57+ cell expansion by flow cytometry. This receptor was identified in a human donor with aplastic anemia. V is TRBV10-3 and J is TRBJ1-4; the table's TRBD1 call for D was not verified on the DNA. Material: sorted CD4+, CD8+, or CD8+CD57+ T cells (not recorded which) from PBMCs. The CDR3 here is CAISEADLNNKPQHLGD.